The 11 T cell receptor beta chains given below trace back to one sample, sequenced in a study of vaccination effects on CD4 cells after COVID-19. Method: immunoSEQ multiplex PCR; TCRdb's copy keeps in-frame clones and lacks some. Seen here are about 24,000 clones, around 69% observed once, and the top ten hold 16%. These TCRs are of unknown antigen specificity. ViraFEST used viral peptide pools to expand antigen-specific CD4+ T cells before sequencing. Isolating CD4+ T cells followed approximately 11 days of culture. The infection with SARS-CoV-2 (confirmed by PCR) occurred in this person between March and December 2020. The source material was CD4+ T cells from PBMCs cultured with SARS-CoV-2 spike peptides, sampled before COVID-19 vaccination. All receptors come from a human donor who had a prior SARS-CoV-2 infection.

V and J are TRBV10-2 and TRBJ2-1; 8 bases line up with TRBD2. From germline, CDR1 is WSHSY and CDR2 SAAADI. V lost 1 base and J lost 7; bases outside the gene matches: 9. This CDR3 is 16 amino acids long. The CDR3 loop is CASSEFKAGGQNEQFF. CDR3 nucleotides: TGCGCCAGCAGTGAGTTCAAGGCGGGAGGTCAAAATGAGCAGTTCTTC.

As DNA, the CDR3 is TGTGCCAGCTCACCACCGGTCTTCTCGGGACCAAAAACAGATACGCAGTATTTT. Protein sequence: CASSPPVFSGPKTDTQYF. V usage is TRBV18 and J usage is TRBJ2-3; perhaps D is TRBD1 or TRBD2 (5 bases each). CDR1 and CDR2 from the germline V gene are KGHSH and LQKENI. V lost 0 bases and J lost 3, with 19 bases in between. CDR3 size: 18 residues.

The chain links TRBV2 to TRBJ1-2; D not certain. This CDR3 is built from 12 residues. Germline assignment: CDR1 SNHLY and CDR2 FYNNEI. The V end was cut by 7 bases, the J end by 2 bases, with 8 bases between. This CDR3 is CASMGDNYGYTF. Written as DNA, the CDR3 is TGTGCCAGCATGGGCGACAACTATGGCTACACCTTC.

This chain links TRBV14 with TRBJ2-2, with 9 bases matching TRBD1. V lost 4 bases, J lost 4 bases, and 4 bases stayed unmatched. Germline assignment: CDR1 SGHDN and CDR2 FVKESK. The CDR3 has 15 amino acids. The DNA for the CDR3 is TGTGCCAGCAGCCGTGGACAGGGGAGCACCGGGGAGCTGTTTTTT. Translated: CASSRGQGSTGELFF.

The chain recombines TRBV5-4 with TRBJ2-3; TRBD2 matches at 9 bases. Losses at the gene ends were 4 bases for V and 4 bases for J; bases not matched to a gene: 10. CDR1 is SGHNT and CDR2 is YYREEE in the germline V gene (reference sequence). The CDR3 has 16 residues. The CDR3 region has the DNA TGTGCCAGCAGCCGAGCAGCGGGAGGTGAATCAGATACGCAGTATTTT. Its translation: CASSRAAGGESDTQYF.

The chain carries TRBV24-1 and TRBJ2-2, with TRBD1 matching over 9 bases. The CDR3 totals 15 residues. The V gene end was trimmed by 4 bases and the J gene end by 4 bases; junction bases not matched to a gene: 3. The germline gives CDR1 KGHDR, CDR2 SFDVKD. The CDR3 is CATSDWTGVTGELFF. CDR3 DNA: TGTGCCACCAGTGACTGGACAGGGGTCACCGGGGAGCTGTTTTTT.

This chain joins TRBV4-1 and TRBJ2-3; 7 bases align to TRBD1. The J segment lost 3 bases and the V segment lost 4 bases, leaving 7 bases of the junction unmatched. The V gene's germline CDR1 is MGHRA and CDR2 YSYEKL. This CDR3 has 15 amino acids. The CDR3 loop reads CASSRGTDWTDTQYF. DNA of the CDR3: TGCGCCAGCAGCCGGGGGACAGATTGGACAGATACGCAGTATTTT.

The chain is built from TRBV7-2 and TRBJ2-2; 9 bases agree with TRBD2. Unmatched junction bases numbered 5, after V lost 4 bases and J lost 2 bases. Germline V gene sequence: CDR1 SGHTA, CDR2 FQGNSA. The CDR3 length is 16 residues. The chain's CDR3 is CASSSRGGANTGELFF. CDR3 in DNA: TGTGCCAGCAGCTCACGCGGGGGGGCTAACACCGGGGAGCTGTTTTTT.

CDR3 protein: CASSPIQGEGTDTQYF. CDR3 DNA: TGTGCCAGCTCCCCAATTCAGGGAGAAGGCACAGATACGCAGTATTTT. The chain uses TRBV21-1 and TRBJ2-3. TRBV21-1 is recorded as a pseudogene. There are 16 residues in the CDR3.

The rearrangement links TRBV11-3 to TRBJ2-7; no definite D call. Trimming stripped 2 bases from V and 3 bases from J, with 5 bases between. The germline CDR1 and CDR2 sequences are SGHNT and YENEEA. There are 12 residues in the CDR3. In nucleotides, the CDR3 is TGTGCCAGCAGCTTACTAGGCTACGAGCAGTACTTC. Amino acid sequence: CASSLLGYEQYF.

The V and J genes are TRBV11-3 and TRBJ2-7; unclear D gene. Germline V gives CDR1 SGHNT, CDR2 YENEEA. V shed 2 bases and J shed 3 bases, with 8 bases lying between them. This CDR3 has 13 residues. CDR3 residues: CASSLLGYYEQYF. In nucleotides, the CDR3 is TGTGCCAGCAGCTTACTGGGGTACTACGAGCAGTACTTC.